Following are 19 T cell receptor beta chains from one sample sequenced in a study of T cells and Merkel cell carcinoma outcomes. Clones were read by immunoSEQ multiplex PCR, and TCRdb kept only the in-frame ones, dropping some. This sample has a few thousand clones, with 70% to 90% found just once. Source material: tumor tissue from Merkel cell carcinoma. The receptors here all came from a human donor with Merkel cell carcinoma.

The chain recombines TRBV2 with TRBJ2-7, with D hard to call. Deletions cut 1 base from V and 2 bases from J, with 9 bases between. Germline CDR1 reads SNHLY; CDR2 reads FYNNEI. CDR3 length: 14 amino acids. CDR3 region: CASSEGKIPYEQYF. DNA for the CDR3: TGTGCCAGCAGTGAAGGAAAGATCCCCTACGAGCAGTACTTC.

Written as DNA, the CDR3 is TGCGCCAGCAGTGCCAATTACGAGCAGTACTTC. Translated: CASSANYEQYF. V and J are TRBV10-2 and TRBJ2-7; no firm D call. The germline CDR1 and CDR2 sequences are WSHSY and SAAADI. The CDR3 is made up of 11 amino acids. Trimming took 4 bases from V and 4 from J, leaving 5 bases between them.

The CDR3 loop reads CSASQGLEAFF. The CDR3, as DNA: TGCAGTGCTAGTCAGGGCCTCGAAGCTTTCTTT. The chain links TRBV20-1 to TRBJ1-1, with D maybe TRBD1 (5 bases). Germline lookup yields CDR1 DFQATT and CDR2 SNEGSKA (reference sequence). Trimming removed 3 bases at V and 8 bases at J, with 10 bases between. CDR3 length: 11 amino acids.

The V call is TRBV28, the J call TRBJ2-5; D might be TRBD1 or TRBD2, each matching 7 bases. V lost 8 bases, J lost 4 bases, and 20 bases lay in between. The germline CDR1 and CDR2 sequences are MDHEN and SYDVKM. CDR3 size: 15 residues. Here the CDR3 reads CASLLGQGGLETQYF. The CDR3 DNA reads TGTGCCAGCCTTTTGGGGCAGGGGGGGCTAGAGACCCAGTACTTC.

This rearrangement joins TRBV4-1 to TRBJ2-7; possible D gene TRBD2, 7 bases. This CDR3 is built from 16 residues. The V gene lost 4 bases and the J gene lost 6 bases, with 22 bases spanning the gap. Germline V CDR1 and CDR2: MGHRA, YSYEKL. The CDR3 loop reads CASSPLGEGGLGEQYF. The CDR3 DNA is TGCGCCAGCAGCCCTCTAGGCGAGGGGGGGCTGGGCGAGCAGTACTTC.

This clone has only a few counts. The rearrangement joins TRBV29-1 to TRBJ2-7; D call uncertain. Germline lookup yields CDR1 SQVTM and CDR2 ANQGSEA. This CDR3 comprises 12 residues. The V end was cut by 4 bases, the J end by 7 bases, with 14 bases between. This CDR3 reads CSVVPGQREQYF. DNA of the CDR3: TGCAGCGTTGTCCCGGGCCAAAGGGAGCAGTACTTC.

This chain links TRBV28 with TRBJ2-5, with D perhaps being TRBD1 or TRBD2 (7 bases each). CDR1 is MDHEN, CDR2 SYDVKM, per germline. The CDR3 length is 14 residues. Between the trimmed V and J ends, which lost 5 bases and 7 bases, there was a span of 17 bases. The CDR3, as DNA: TGTGCCAGCAGTCGGGACAGACCGGGGGGGACCCAGTACTTC. Its translation is CASSRDRPGGTQYF.

This chain joins TRBV27 and TRBJ2-5, with a tentative D call TRBD2 (5 bases). V gave up 5 bases and J gave up 5 bases, with 12 bases separating them. The germline CDR1 and CDR2 sequences are MNHEY and SMNVEV (reference sequence). The CDR3 consists of 13 residues. The CDR3 spells CASSGEIRETQYF. The CDR3 region has the DNA TGTGCCAGCAGTGGGGAGATTAGGGAGACCCAGTACTTC.

V gene TRBV12-5 combines with J gene TRBJ2-1; D is undetermined. This CDR3 spans 15 amino acids. The germline CDR1 and CDR2 sequences are LGHNT and FRNRAP. With 3 bases removed from V and 2 bases from J, the gap between germline ends came to 11 bases. This CDR3 reads CASGFFPPAYNEQFF. CDR3 nucleotide sequence: TGTGCTAGTGGTTTTTTTCCGCCAGCCTACAATGAGCAGTTCTTC.

The chain is built from TRBV9 and TRBJ2-1; D ambiguous. The V and J ends lost 0 bases and 4 bases respectively, with 11 bases between them. The CDR3 runs 15 residues. Germline-derived CDR1 and CDR2 are SGDLS and YYNGEE. The CDR3: CASSVGSRNYNEQFF. CDR3 nucleotides: TGTGCCAGCAGCGTAGGCAGTAGGAATTACAATGAGCAGTTCTTC.

Remarks on this clone: One junction end disagrees with the germline gene, perhaps due to a read error. The J gene is TRBJ2-2, the V gene TRBV2; 8 bases map to TRBD1. The germline V gene encodes CDR1 SNHLY and CDR2 FYNNEI. The CDR3 consists of 12 residues. For the CDR3, the DNA is TGTGCCAGCAGTGTAGGGTCAGGGGGCGTAAGATTT. This encodes CASSVGSGGVRF.

The rearrangement joins TRBV18 to TRBJ2-5, with D uncertain. The germline V gene encodes CDR1 KGHSH and CDR2 LQKENI. Trimming removed 3 bases at V and 5 bases at J, with 13 bases between. The CDR3 has 14 residues. The CDR3 DNA is TGTGCCAGCTCACCGTTGGGGAAGGGCGAGACCCAGTACTTC. It encodes CASSPLGKGETQYF. Together with reference TRBV18 and TRBJ2-5, the CDR3 gives the full variable domain: NAGVMQNPRHLVRRRGQEARLRCSPMKGHSHVYWYRQLPEEGLKFMVYLQKENIIDESGMPKERFSAEFPKEGPSILRIQQVVRGDSAAYFCASSPLGKGETQYFGPGTRLLVL.

The rearrangement joins TRBV12-5 to TRBJ2-7; D may correspond to TRBD1 or TRBD2 (5 bases each). CDR1 is LGHNT, CDR2 FRNRAP, per germline. Trimming cost V 1 base and J 7 bases, with 11 bases left between them. The CDR3 is 13 residues long. The CDR3, as DNA: TGTGCTAGTGGTTTGGCTGCGTGGGGGGAGCAGTACTTC. Translation: CASGLAAWGEQYF.

V gene TRBV30 combines with J gene TRBJ2-5; 13 positions match TRBD2. This CDR3 has 14 residues. The germline CDR1 and CDR2 sequences are GTSNPN and SVGIG (reference sequence). V dropped 4 bases and J dropped 7; count of bases not matched to a gene: 6. This CDR3 reads CAWTGLAGVGTQYF. As DNA, the CDR3 is TGTGCCTGGACCGGACTAGCGGGAGTCGGGACCCAGTACTTC.

This chain connects TRBV19 to TRBJ2-7, with D unresolved. This CDR3 spans 13 amino acids. The V end was cut by 5 bases, the J end by 3 bases, with 11 bases between. CDR1 is LNHDA, CDR2 SQIVND, per germline (reference sequence). CDR3 amino acids: CASSGTANYEQYF. The DNA of the CDR3 is TGTGCCAGTAGTGGCACAGCGAACTACGAGCAGTACTTC. The whole variable domain, remainder taken from reference TRBV19 and TRBJ2-7, is DGGITQSPKYLFRKEGQNVTLSCEQNLNHDAMYWYRQDPGQGLRLIYYSQIVNDFQKGDIAEGYSVSREKKESFPLTVTSAQKNPTAFYLCASSGTANYEQYFGPGTRLTVT.

The chain recombines TRBV6-5 with TRBJ1-3; tentative D call: TRBD1 (5 bases). The CDR3 extends over 16 amino acids. V was cut by 0 bases and J by 4 bases, with 13 bases left in between. Germline V gene data show CDR1 as MNHEY and CDR2 as SVGAGI. As DNA, the CDR3 is TGTGCCAGCAGTTACTCAGGCAGGGTAGGAGGAAACACCATATATTTT. It codes for CASSYSGRVGGNTIYF.

This chain joins TRBV7-3 and TRBJ2-5; 14 nucleotides agree with TRBD2. Per germline, CDR1 SGHTA and CDR2 FQGTGA. The ends lost 2 bases at V and 5 bases at J; junction bases unmatched: 4. The length of the CDR3 is 16 residues. CDR3 sequence: CASSLDRLAGGETQYF. The CDR3 region has the DNA TGTGCCAGCAGCTTAGATAGACTAGCGGGAGGGGAGACCCAGTACTTC.

This chain connects TRBV13 to TRBJ1-3; D unresolved. CDR3 length equals 15 residues. Germline CDR1 PRHDT, CDR2 FYEKMQ (reference sequence). Trimming removed 3 bases from V and 0 bases from J, with 9 bases in between. The CDR3 nucleotides are TGTGCCAGCAGCTTCTACGGAACCTCTGGAAACACCATATATTTT. It yields the protein CASSFYGTSGNTIYF.

The chain combines TRBV5-6 with TRBJ1-2; D perhaps matches TRBD1 (6 bases). CDR1 and CDR2 from the germline V gene are SGHDT and YYEEEE. V lost 4 bases and J 7 bases, leaving 14 bases between the germline ends. CDR3 length: 13 residues. This CDR3 is CASSPTGTGGYTF. The CDR3 DNA is TGTGCCAGCAGCCCGACAGGAACCGGTGGCTACACCTTC. The whole variable domain, filled in from reference TRBV5-6 and TRBJ1-2, reads DAGVTQSPTHLIKTRGQQVTLRCSPKSGHDTVSWYQQALGQGPQFIFQYYEEEERQRGNFPDRFSGHQFPNYSSELNVNALLLGDSALYLCASSPTGTGGYTFGSGTRLTVV.